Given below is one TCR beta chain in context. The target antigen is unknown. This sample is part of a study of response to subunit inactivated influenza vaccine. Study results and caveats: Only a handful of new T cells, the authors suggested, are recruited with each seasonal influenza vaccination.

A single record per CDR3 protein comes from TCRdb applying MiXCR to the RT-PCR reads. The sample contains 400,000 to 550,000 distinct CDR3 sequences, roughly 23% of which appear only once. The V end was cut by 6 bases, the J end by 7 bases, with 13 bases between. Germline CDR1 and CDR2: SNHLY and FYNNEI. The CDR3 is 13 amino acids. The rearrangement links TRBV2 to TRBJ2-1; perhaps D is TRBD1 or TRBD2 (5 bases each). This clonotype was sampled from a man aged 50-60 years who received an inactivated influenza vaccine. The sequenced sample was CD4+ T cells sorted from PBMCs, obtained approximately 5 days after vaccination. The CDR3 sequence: CASSRGAGNEQFF. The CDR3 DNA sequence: TGTGCCAGCAGCCGGGGCGCCGGGAATGAGCAGTTCTTC.